Each of the 6 T cell receptor beta chains below was sequenced from the same sample in a study of T cell changes during pregnancy in multiple sclerosis. Here immunoSEQ multiplex PCR was the method, and the copy in TCRdb shows in-frame clones only, minus some. The sample contains tens of thousands of clones, roughly 90% of which appear only once. Sequencing used peripheral blood, obtained after pregnancy. The receptors were sampled from a female donor in good health, enrolled as a control in a pregnancy study.

The V gene is TRBV6-5, the J gene TRBJ2-5; 8 bases fit TRBD2. CDR1 and CDR2 from the germline V gene are MNHEY and SVGAGI. Germline trimming cut 7 bases from V and 5 bases from J; bases unmatched to any gene: 9. The CDR3 sequence is 14 residues long. The CDR3 coding sequence is TGTGCCAGCACCAAGGTGGCGGGGGGTGAGACCCAGTACTTC. It encodes CASTKVAGGETQYF.

This sequence joins TRBV2 and TRBJ1-1; maybe TRBD1 (5 bases). Germline CDR1 and CDR2: SNHLY and FYNNEI. The CDR3 length is 13 residues. Trimming shortened V by 7 bases and J by 2 bases, and 11 bases separated the two germline ends. CDR3: CASKETANTEAFF. In DNA, the CDR3 is TGTGCCAGCAAGGAGACAGCCAACACTGAAGCTTTCTTT. The full variable domain, completed using reference TRBV2 and TRBJ1-1, is EPEVTQTPSHQVTQMGQEVILRCVPISNHLYFYWYRQILGQKVEFLVSFYNNEISEKSEIFDDQFSVERPDGSNFTLKIRSTKLEDSAMYFCASKETANTEAFFGQGTRLTVV.

The chain couples TRBV28 to TRBJ1-2; tentatively, D is TRBD1 (5 bases). Trimming cost V 5 bases and J 4 bases, with 14 bases left between them. The length of the CDR3 is 14 residues. The germline V gene encodes CDR1 MDHEN and CDR2 SYDVKM. CDR3 nucleotide sequence: TGTGCCAGCAGTCCCGACAGAAGGTCCTATGGCTACACCTTC. This translates into CASSPDRRSYGYTF.

This clone was seen once. The chain employs TRBV18 and TRBJ1-3; D remains unclear. Deletions cut 7 bases from V and 0 bases from J, with 10 bases between. Germline assignment: CDR1 KGHSH and CDR2 LQKENI. CDR3 length: 14 residues. The CDR3 here is CASLPPSSGNTIYF. In DNA, the CDR3 is TGTGCCAGCTTACCCCCGAGCTCTGGAAACACCATATATTTT. The full variable domain, its missing parts supplied by reference TRBV18 and TRBJ1-3, is NAGVMQNPRHLVRRRGQEARLRCSPMKGHSHVYWYRQLPEEGLKFMVYLQKENIIDESGMPKERFSAEFPKEGPSILRIQQVVRGDSAAYFCASLPPSSGNTIYFGEGSWLTVV.

Regarding this clone: The same CDR3 can be traced to other DNA sequences in this sample. This chain joins TRBV7-9 and TRBJ1-1; 8 bases map to TRBD1. V dropped 5 bases and J dropped 4; count of bases not matched to a gene: 6. CDR1 SEHNR and CDR2 FQNEAQ come from the germline V gene (reference sequence). The CDR3 contains 14 residues. CDR3 in DNA: TGTGCCAGCAGCCCAGACAGGGGATTCACTGAAGCTTTCTTT. It specifies CASSPDRGFTEAFF. The entire variable domain, with the rest obtained from reference TRBV7-9 and TRBJ1-1, is as follows: DTGVSQNPRHKITKRGQNVTFRCDPISEHNRLYWYRQTLGQGPEFLTYFQNEAQLEKSRLLSDRFSAERPKGSFSTLEIQRTEQGDSAMYLCASSPDRGFTEAFFGQGTRLTVV.

The genes are TRBV21-1 and TRBJ1-2; TRBD1 is taken as the D call from the table, unchecked against the DNA. TRBV21-1 constitutes a pseudogene. The CDR3 spans 17 residues. The CDR3 is CASSKYRKTGAGYGYTF. Written as DNA, the CDR3 is TGTGCCAGCAGCAAATACCGTAAGACAGGGGCAGGGTATGGCTACACCTTC.